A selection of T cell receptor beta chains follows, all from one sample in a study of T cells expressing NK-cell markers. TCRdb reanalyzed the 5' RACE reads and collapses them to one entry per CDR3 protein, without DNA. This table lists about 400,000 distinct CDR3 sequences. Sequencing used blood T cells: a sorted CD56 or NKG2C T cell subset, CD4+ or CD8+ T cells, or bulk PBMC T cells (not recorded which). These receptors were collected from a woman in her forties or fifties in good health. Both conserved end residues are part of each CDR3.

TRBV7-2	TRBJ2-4	CASSRLGPMNIQYF
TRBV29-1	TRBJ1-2	CSVEQGAGYTF
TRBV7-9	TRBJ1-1	CASSFGDLRDTEAFF
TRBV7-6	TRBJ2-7	CASSLLVMDEQYF
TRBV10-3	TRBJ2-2	CAIPGTSGSNTGELFF
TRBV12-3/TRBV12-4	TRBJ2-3	CASSTPPFTDTQYF
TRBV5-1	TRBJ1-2	CASSLGGQGGYGYTF
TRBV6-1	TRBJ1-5	CASSEYRSRSNQPQHF
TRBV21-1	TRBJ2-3	CARPGQGTDTQYF
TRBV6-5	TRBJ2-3	CASGSGGFSTDTQYF
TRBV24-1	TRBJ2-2	CATSDPDAGTVNTGELFF